This passage covers 21 T cell receptor beta chains from one sample sequenced in a study of blood T cell repertoires in COVID-19. The assay was immunoSEQ multiplex PCR, and TCRdb's table has in-frame clones only and misses some. The sample records some 250,000 clones, about nine tenths being singletons. Sequenced material: PBMCs or T cells enriched from blood (not recorded which). The receptors come from a human donor in a cohort exposed to, infected with or recovered from COVID-19 (not recorded which). The donor label of this sample is uncertain.

The J gene is TRBJ2-7, the V gene TRBV2, with unresolved D. Germline V lookup: CDR1 SNHLY, CDR2 FYNNEI. The V gene lost 6 bases and the J gene lost 2 bases, with 11 bases spanning the gap. This CDR3 comprises 13 residues. The CDR3 sequence is CASSRLLTYEQYF. The CDR3 DNA reads as TGTGCCAGCAGCCGACTCTTAACCTACGAGCAGTACTTC.

The chain has TRBV12-5 and TRBJ2-3, with 7 nucleotides matching TRBD2. The CDR3 is 18 amino acids. CDR1 is LGHNT, CDR2 FRNRAP, per germline. Germline trimming cut 6 bases from V and 1 base from J; bases unmatched to any gene: 16. DNA for the CDR3: TGTGCTAGTGGCCTCCCGGGGAGCGGGGCGCCGGGCACAGATACGCAGTATTTT. Translation gives CASGLPGSGAPGTDTQYF.

This chain links TRBV5-4 with TRBJ1-1; D is perhaps TRBD1 (5 bases). Trimming cost V 4 bases and J 0 bases, with 10 bases left between them. This CDR3 is built from 14 residues. Germline V CDR1 and CDR2: SGHNT, YYREEE (reference sequence). CDR3 nucleotides: TGTGCCAGCAGCCGAGACAGCTTGAACACTGAAGCTTTCTTT. Translated: CASSRDSLNTEAFF.

The rearrangement uses TRBV19 and TRBJ2-2, with a tentative D call TRBD1 (6 bases). With 7 bases removed from V and 2 bases from J, the gap between germline ends came to 11 bases. Germline V gene data show CDR1 as LNHDA and CDR2 as SQIVND (reference sequence). The CDR3 has 14 residues. In nucleotides, the CDR3 is TGTGCCAGTAAAGGCAGGGGCAACACCGGGGAGCTGTTTTTT. It is translated as CASKGRGNTGELFF.

V usage is TRBV7-9 and J usage is TRBJ1-1; D not resolved. With 5 bases removed from V and 1 base from J, the gap between germline ends came to 11 bases. From germline, CDR1 is SEHNR and CDR2 FQNEAQ (reference sequence). This CDR3 is 14 amino acids long. CDR3 bases: TGTGCCAGCAGCCCCCCTCCCGGGAACACTGAAGCTTTCTTT. Residues: CASSPPPGNTEAFF.

The V call is TRBV2, the J call TRBJ1-5, with 8 bases that match TRBD1. There are 13 residues in the CDR3. V was pared by 6 bases and J by 2 bases, with 0 bases of the junction left unmatched. Germline assignment: CDR1 SNHLY and CDR2 FYNNEI. This CDR3 reads CASRQGGNQPQHF. The CDR3 nucleotides are TGTGCCAGCAGACAGGGGGGCAATCAGCCCCAGCATTTT.

This clone was seen just once. CDR3 in DNA: TGCGCCAGCAGCTTGGAGGGGCATGAGCAGTTCTTC. This codes for CASSLEGHEQFF. The chain has TRBV5-1 and TRBJ2-1; TRBD1 might be the D (5 bases). This CDR3 spans 12 amino acids. The ends were cut back, 0 bases at V and 8 bases at J, with 6 bases in the middle. From germline, CDR1 is SGHRS and CDR2 YFSETQ.

DNA of the CDR3: TGTGCCAGCAGCGCATACCGGGACAGGGTAGGAGGCTACACCTTC. Translating gives CASSAYRDRVGGYTF. J is TRBJ1-2 and V is TRBV7-9, with TRBD1 matching 9 bases. The V gene's germline CDR1 is SEHNR and CDR2 FQNEAQ (reference sequence). With V trimmed by 5 bases and J by 8 bases, 12 bases remained unmatched. The CDR3 covers 15 residues.

The chain joins TRBV11-2 to TRBJ1-1, with a possible D match to TRBD1 (6 bases). The V end lost 3 bases, the J end lost 11 bases, and 10 bases lay between the germline ends. The CDR3 loop spans 11 amino acids. The germline gives CDR1 SGHAT, CDR2 FQNNGV. In DNA, the CDR3 is TGTGCCAGCAGCTTGGGGGGGCAGGCTTTCTTT. This gives the protein CASSLGGQAFF.

V gene TRBV5-1 combines with J gene TRBJ1-1; 8 nucleotides align to TRBD1. The trim removed 2 bases at V and 5 bases at J, leaving 5 bases unmatched. Per germline, CDR1 SGHRS and CDR2 YFSETQ. The CDR3 has 14 residues. The CDR3 sequence is CASSFTGGGTEAFF. The CDR3 DNA follows: TGCGCCAGCAGCTTTACAGGGGGAGGAACTGAAGCTTTCTTT.

V usage is TRBV4-1 and J usage is TRBJ2-1, with D possibly matching TRBD2 (5 bases). Trimming left V 1 base short and J 6 bases short, with 7 bases between. This CDR3 has 13 residues. CDR1 and CDR2 from the germline V gene are MGHRA and YSYEKL. CDR3 protein: CASSQGTFNEQFF. The CDR3 DNA reads TGCGCCAGCAGCCAAGGGACTTTCAATGAGCAGTTCTTC.

The chain uses TRBV7-9 and TRBJ2-2; TRBD2 is a possible D gene (6 bases). Trimming shortened V by 6 bases and J by 6 bases, and 14 bases separated the two germline ends. Germline loops: CDR1 SEHNR, CDR2 FQNEAQ (reference sequence). The CDR3 length is 14 residues. CDR3 sequence (DNA): TGTGCCAGCAGTCAAAGACTAGTGCCCGGGGAGCTGTTTTTT. It translates to CASSQRLVPGELFF.

The chain links TRBV9 to TRBJ1-3; D possibly corresponds to TRBD1 (5 bases). Germline values: CDR1 SGDLS, CDR2 YYNGEE. V shed 4 bases and J shed 0 bases, with 14 bases lying between them. The CDR3 has 16 residues. This chain's CDR3 is CASSPRGRASGNTIYF. The DNA of the CDR3 is TGTGCCAGCAGCCCGCGGGGCCGGGCCTCTGGAAACACCATATATTTT.

This clone was detected once. The chain uses TRBV25-1 and TRBJ1-2; possibly TRBD1 for D (6 bases). In germline, CDR1 is MGHDK, CDR2 SYGVNS. CDR3 length equals 13 residues. V lost 2 bases and J 5 bases, leaving 9 bases between the germline ends. This chain's CDR3 is CASSEPGQYGYTF. DNA for the CDR3: TGTGCCAGCAGTGAACCCGGACAGTATGGCTACACCTTC.

About this clone itself: The same CDR3 arises from other DNA sequences in this sample as well. The J gene is TRBJ1-2, the V gene TRBV28, with 10 bases that match TRBD1. CDR1 and CDR2 (germline): MDHEN, SYDVKM. The CDR3 is 15 residues long. Trimming cost V 4 bases and J 3 bases; bases outside gene matches: 5. The CDR3 DNA is TGTGCCAGCAGTTCGGGACAGGGGATCGACTATGGCTACACCTTC. It specifies CASSSGQGIDYGYTF.

The rearrangement uses TRBV2 and TRBJ1-3; possible D gene TRBD1, 5 bases. CDR1 and CDR2 from the germline V gene are SNHLY and FYNNEI. The CDR3 sequence is 18 residues long. Trimming removed 8 bases from V and 4 bases from J, with 27 bases in between. Written as DNA, the CDR3 is TGTGCCAGCCGCTCTATGGGGGGAGGACGGTACGGCGGAAACACCATATATTTT. Protein product: CASRSMGGGRYGGNTIYF.

The rearrangement joins TRBV18 to TRBJ1-2; D gene uncertain. This CDR3 contains 14 residues. Germline V gene data show CDR1 as KGHSH and CDR2 as LQKENI. V lost 2 bases, J lost 1 base, and 8 bases lay in between. In DNA, the CDR3 is TGTGCCAGCTCACCATTTGACATTAACTATGGCTACACCTTC. It is translated as CASSPFDINYGYTF. Complete variable domain (other parts from reference TRBV18 and TRBJ1-2): NAGVMQNPRHLVRRRGQEARLRCSPMKGHSHVYWYRQLPEEGLKFMVYLQKENIIDESGMPKERFSAEFPKEGPSILRIQQVVRGDSAAYFCASSPFDINYGYTFGSGTRLTVV.

The rearrangement links TRBV18 to TRBJ1-1; TRBD1 matches at 9 bases. The CDR3 has 16 residues. Germline CDR1 and CDR2: KGHSH and LQKENI. The junction had 5 bases not matched to a gene; V was cut back by 3 bases and J by 0 bases. The CDR3 loop is CASSPGQGHMNTEAFF. The DNA for the CDR3 is TGTGCCAGCTCACCGGGACAGGGTCACATGAACACTGAAGCTTTCTTT.

The chain links TRBV5-1 to TRBJ2-5; D possibly corresponds to TRBD2 (6 bases). This CDR3 is built from 14 residues. The germline V and J ends were trimmed by 4 bases and 1 base, with 11 bases remaining between them. Per the germline V gene, CDR1 is SGHRS and CDR2 is YFSETQ. This CDR3 is CASSGGTIQETQYF. The CDR3 bases are TGCGCCAGCAGCGGAGGGACCATCCAAGAGACCCAGTACTTC.

The V and J genes are TRBV20-1 and TRBJ1-1; D gene unclear. CDR3 size: 11 residues. In germline, CDR1 is DFQATT, CDR2 SNEGSKA (reference sequence). Between the trimmed V and J ends, which lost 5 bases and 1 base, there was a span of 5 bases. Written as DNA, the CDR3 is TGCAGTGCTCCTACGAACACTGAAGCTTTCTTT. This sequence encodes CSAPTNTEAFF.

The rearrangement links TRBV11-2 to TRBJ1-1, with D possibly matching TRBD1 (6 bases). V was shortened by 5 bases and J by 0 bases, with 13 bases between the two germline ends. The CDR3 loop spans 15 amino acids. The V gene's germline CDR1 is SGHAT and CDR2 FQNNGV. DNA of the CDR3: TGTGCCAGCAGCCTACAGGGTCCGATGAACACTGAAGCTTTCTTT. Translated: CASSLQGPMNTEAFF.